Each of the 13 T cell receptor beta chains below was sequenced from the same sample in a study of shared clonotypes between healthy human individuals. Here immunoSEQ multiplex PCR was the method, and the copy in TCRdb shows in-frame clones only, minus some. The sample shows some 2,000,000 clones, 90% to 96% of them seen only once. Material: naive CD4+ T cells sorted from blood. Described subset: CD45RA+ positively selected. The receptors originated from a man younger than 35 in good health.

The V gene is TRBV5-1, the J gene TRBJ2-7; D not certain. V lost 1 base and J lost 7, with 15 bases in between. CDR3 size: 14 residues. The V gene's germline CDR1 is SGHRS and CDR2 YFSETQ. CDR3 nucleotide sequence: TGCGCCAGCAGCTTGTTCACAGATGCTACGGAGCAGTACTTC. This sequence encodes CASSLFTDATEQYF.

This chain connects TRBV18 to TRBJ2-5; perhaps TRBD2 as D (7 bases). CDR3 length equals 16 residues. Germline-derived CDR1 and CDR2 are KGHSH and LQKENI. V was trimmed by 1 base and J by 4 bases, leaving 16 bases between them. This chain's CDR3 is CASSPLARGGGETQYF. CDR3 nucleotides: TGTGCCAGCTCACCACTCGCCCGGGGAGGGGGAGAGACCCAGTACTTC.

The rearrangement uses TRBV16 and TRBJ1-5; TRBD1 matches at 7 bases. CDR3 length: 15 residues. With 0 bases clipped from V and 7 bases from J, the junction kept 6 bases outside the gene matches. Germline V gene sequence: CDR1 KGHSY, CDR2 FQNENV. The CDR3 reads CASSQSGQGDQPQHF. In DNA, the CDR3 is TGTGCCAGCAGCCAATCAGGTCAGGGGGACCAGCCCCAGCATTTT.

The chain employs TRBV7-6 and TRBJ1-5; D unclear. Germline V lookup: CDR1 SGHVS, CDR2 FNYEAQ. V lost 0 bases to trimming and J lost 0 bases, with 12 bases between them. The CDR3 runs to 17 residues. The CDR3 coding sequence is TGTGCCAGCAGCTTAGCGCCCGGGAGCGATAGCAATCAGCCCCAGCATTTT. Protein product: CASSLAPGSDSNQPQHF.

J is TRBJ2-7 and V is TRBV4-3; D is ambiguous. Deletions cut 1 base from V and 0 bases from J, with 10 bases between. The CDR3 length is 15 residues. The V gene's germline CDR1 is LGHNA and CDR2 YSLEER. Here the CDR3 DNA reads TGCGCCAGCAGCCAAGCCCCCGCGCCCTCCTACGAGCAGTACTTC. It codes for CASSQAPAPSYEQYF.

The V gene is TRBV5-1, the J gene TRBJ1-2; D is undetermined. The CDR3 extends over 12 amino acids. V was cut by 3 bases and J by 5 bases, with 8 bases left in between. Germline loops: CDR1 SGHRS, CDR2 YFSETQ. Here the CDR3 DNA reads TGCGCCAGCAGCTACTGGTCATATGGCTACACCTTC. Translation gives CASSYWSYGYTF.

CDR3: CAITNDRGTYNEQFF. CDR3 sequence (DNA): TGTGCCATCACCAACGACAGGGGAACCTACAATGAGCAGTTCTTC. The chain is built from TRBV10-3 and TRBJ2-1, with TRBD1 matching 8 bases. Germline values: CDR1 ENHRY, CDR2 SYGVKD. V gave up 7 bases and J gave up 2 bases; unmatched junction bases: 7. This CDR3 spans 15 amino acids.

J is TRBJ2-3 and V is TRBV7-3; 8 bases are a match to TRBD1. After removal of 5 bases from V and 4 bases from J, the junction contained 8 bases not matched to a gene. The CDR3 is made up of 15 amino acids. CDR1 is SGHTA and CDR2 is FQGTGA in the germline V gene. The CDR3 region is CASSPRGQGPDTQYF. The CDR3 DNA is TGTGCCAGCAGCCCCAGGGGGCAGGGACCAGATACGCAGTATTTT.

The chain links TRBV6-1 to TRBJ1-4; 9 nucleotides agree with TRBD1. Germline assignment: CDR1 MNHNS and CDR2 SASEGT. V lost 1 base and J lost 6; bases outside the gene matches: 15. The length of the CDR3 is 19 residues. CDR3 nucleotide sequence: TGTGCCAGCAGTGAAGTAGCGGGGGACAGGGTGGCTTCTCATGAAAAACTGTTTTTT. Protein: CASSEVAGDRVASHEKLFF.

This chain links TRBV7-2 with TRBJ2-3; possibly TRBD2 for D (5 bases). Germline CDR1 is SGHTA and CDR2 is FQGNSA. V was clipped by 1 base and J by 4 bases, with 12 bases between them. The CDR3 consists of 15 residues. The CDR3 loop reads CASSLEDHGADTQYF. The CDR3 DNA sequence: TGTGCCAGCAGCTTAGAGGATCACGGGGCAGATACGCAGTATTTT.

The rearrangement joins TRBV7-2 to TRBJ1-5; D is uncertain. The CDR3 covers 15 residues. Trimming took 1 base from V and 7 from J, leaving 14 bases between them. The V gene's germline CDR1 is SGHTA and CDR2 FQGNSA. The DNA of the CDR3 is TGTGCCAGCAGCTTAGTTTCGGGGATTGGACAGCCCCAGCATTTT. The encoded protein is CASSLVSGIGQPQHF.

The chain combines TRBV11-1 with TRBJ2-4, with D perhaps TRBD1 or TRBD2 (6 bases each). This CDR3 spans 15 amino acids. The germline CDR1 and CDR2 sequences are SGHAT and FQDESV (reference sequence). V lost 0 bases to trimming and J lost 8 bases, with 14 bases between them. CDR3 nucleotides: TGTGCCAGCAGCTTAGCTCGGGGGCTAAGGGACATTCAGTACTTC. Encoded protein: CASSLARGLRDIQYF.

This chain connects TRBV7-9 to TRBJ2-6, with D unclear. CDR1 is SEHNR and CDR2 is FQNEAQ in the germline V gene (reference sequence). This CDR3 comprises 17 residues. V lost 1 base and J 2 bases, leaving 12 bases between the germline ends. This CDR3 is CASSLEPPAPGANVLTF. CDR3 sequence (DNA): TGTGCCAGCAGCTTAGAACCCCCCGCCCCTGGGGCCAACGTCCTGACTTTC.